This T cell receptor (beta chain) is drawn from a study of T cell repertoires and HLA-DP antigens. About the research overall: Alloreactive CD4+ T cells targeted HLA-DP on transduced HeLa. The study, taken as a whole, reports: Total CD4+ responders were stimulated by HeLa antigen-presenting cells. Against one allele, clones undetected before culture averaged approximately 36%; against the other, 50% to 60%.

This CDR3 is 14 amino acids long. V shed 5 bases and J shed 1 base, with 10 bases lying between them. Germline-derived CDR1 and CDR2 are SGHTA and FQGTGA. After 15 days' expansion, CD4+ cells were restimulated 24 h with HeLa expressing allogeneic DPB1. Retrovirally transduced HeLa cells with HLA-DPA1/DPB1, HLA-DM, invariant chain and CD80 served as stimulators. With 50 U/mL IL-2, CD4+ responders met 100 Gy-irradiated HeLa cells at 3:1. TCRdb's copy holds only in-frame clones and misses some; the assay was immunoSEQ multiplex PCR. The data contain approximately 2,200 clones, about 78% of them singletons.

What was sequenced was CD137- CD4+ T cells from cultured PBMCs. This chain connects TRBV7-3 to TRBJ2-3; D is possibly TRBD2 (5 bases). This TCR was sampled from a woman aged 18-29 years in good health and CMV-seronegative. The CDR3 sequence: CASSRTAGTDTQYF. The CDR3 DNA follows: TGTGCCAGCAGCCGGACTGCGGGCACAGATACGCAGTATTTT.